Shown below are 30 T cell receptor beta chains from a single sample sequenced in a study of blood T cell repertoires in COVID-19. Sequenced by immunoSEQ multiplex PCR; TCRdb stores in-frame clones only, minus some. The sample lists a few hundred thousand clones; 90% were seen once. Sequencing was performed on PBMCs or T cells enriched from blood (not recorded which). These receptors were obtained from a woman aged 18-29 years with acute COVID-19.

The CDR3, as DNA: TGTGCCATCAGTGCCTCGGGGTCTAGCGGGTACGCGGCAGATACGCAGTATTTT. Protein sequence: CAISASGSSGYAADTQYF. The chain couples TRBV10-3 to TRBJ2-3; 8 bases match TRBD2. Per germline, CDR1 ENHRY and CDR2 SYGVKD. V dropped 4 bases and J dropped 4; count of bases not matched to a gene: 16. The CDR3 runs 18 residues.

The J gene is TRBJ1-2, the V gene TRBV2; 7 nucleotides line up with TRBD1. The V gene end was trimmed by 5 bases and the J gene end by 6 bases; junction bases not matched to a gene: 6. CDR1 and CDR2 (germline): SNHLY, FYNNEI. The CDR3 has 13 residues. The CDR3 loop reads CASSYTGDNGYTF. Here the CDR3 DNA reads TGTGCCAGCAGTTACACAGGGGATAATGGCTACACCTTC.

The chain recombines TRBV9 with TRBJ2-5; no definite D call. The CDR3 extends over 13 amino acids. The germline gives CDR1 SGDLS, CDR2 YYNGEE. With 0 bases removed from V and 5 bases from J, the gap between germline ends came to 8 bases. Written as DNA, the CDR3 is TGTGCCAGCAGCGTAGATTCTGTGGAGACCCAGTACTTC. It specifies CASSVDSVETQYF.

The chain links TRBV9 to TRBJ2-2, with D maybe TRBD2 (6 bases). Looked up from germline, CDR1 is SGDLS and CDR2 is YYNGEE. The V end lost 4 bases, the J end lost 5 bases, and 12 bases lay between the germline ends. The CDR3 covers 14 residues. The CDR3 is CASSRGGETGELFF. In DNA, the CDR3 is TGTGCCAGCAGCCGAGGCGGGGAGACCGGGGAGCTGTTTTTT.

The chain's CDR3 is CSVLAEGETQYF. The CDR3 DNA reads as TGCAGCGTGCTAGCGGAAGGCGAGACCCAGTACTTC. This chain joins TRBV29-1 and TRBJ2-5; the match to TRBD2 covers 7 bases. With 6 bases clipped from V and 5 bases from J, the junction kept 6 bases outside the gene matches. Germline CDR1 reads SQVTM; CDR2 reads ANQGSEA. CDR3 length: 12 amino acids.

This sequence joins TRBV5-1 and TRBJ1-2; D perhaps matches TRBD1 (5 bases). This CDR3 is 15 amino acids long. The V end lost 5 bases, the J end lost 7 bases, and 21 bases lay between the germline ends. Germline V lookup: CDR1 SGHRS, CDR2 YFSETQ. The CDR3 here is CASSSMVQGGTGYTF. DNA for the CDR3: TGCGCCAGCAGTTCGATGGTTCAGGGAGGGACTGGCTACACCTTC.

The genes are TRBV24-1 and TRBJ2-3, with no clear D. Germline CDR1 reads KGHDR; CDR2 reads SFDVKD. The CDR3 length is 14 residues. Trimming cost V 1 base and J 0 bases, with 4 bases left between them. The chain's CDR3 is CATSDLSSTDTQYF. The DNA of the CDR3 is TGTGCCACCAGTGATTTATCTAGCACAGATACGCAGTATTTT.

The chain couples TRBV28 to TRBJ1-1, with no clear D. The germline gives CDR1 MDHEN, CDR2 SYDVKM. CDR3 size: 13 residues. Trimming shortened V by 2 bases and J by 7 bases, and 11 bases separated the two germline ends. The CDR3 DNA is TGTGCCAGCAGTTTACCGGCGGGATTTGAAGCTTTCTTT. Translation gives CASSLPAGFEAFF. The entire variable domain, with the rest obtained from reference TRBV28 and TRBJ1-1, is as follows: DVKVTQSSRYLVKRTGEKVFLECVQDMDHENMFWYRQDPGLGLRLIYFSYDVKMKEKGDIPEGYSVSREKKERFSLILESASTNQTSMYLCASSLPAGFEAFFGQGTRLTVV.

The V call is TRBV5-8, the J call TRBJ2-3, with 7 nucleotides matching TRBD1. Germline CDR1 SGHTS, CDR2 YDEGEE. Unmatched junction bases numbered 7, after V lost 0 bases and J lost 0 bases. The length of the CDR3 is 17 residues. CDR3: CASSLGTTGSSTDTQYF. In DNA form, the CDR3 reads TGTGCCAGCAGCTTGGGGACGACAGGGTCTAGCACAGATACGCAGTATTTT. Complete variable domain (other parts from reference TRBV5-8 and TRBJ2-3): EAGVTQSPTHLIKTRGQQATLRCSPISGHTSVYWYQQALGLGLQFLLWYDEGEERNRGNFPPRFSGRQFPNYSSELNVNALELEDSALYLCASSLGTTGSSTDTQYFGPGTRLTVL.

The chain carries TRBV29-1 and TRBJ1-5, with D possibly being TRBD1 (6 bases). From germline, CDR1 is SQVTM and CDR2 ANQGSEA. This CDR3 contains 14 residues. V lost 3 bases and J 4 bases, leaving 13 bases between the germline ends. CDR3 in DNA: TGCAGCGTTGATGTGGGGGCAGAGAATCAGCCCCAGCATTTT. Translating it yields CSVDVGAENQPQHF.

V is TRBV6-2 or TRBV6-3 and J is TRBJ1-3; TRBD1 matches at 8 bases. CDR1 MNHEY and CDR2 SVGEGT come from the germline V gene. J gave up 2 bases and V 7 bases, and 7 bases lay outside the gene matches. The CDR3 totals 15 residues. In DNA, the CDR3 is TGTGCCAGCAACCCAGGGGGCTTCACTGGAAACACCATATATTTT. Protein sequence: CASNPGGFTGNTIYF.

This chain uses TRBV28 with TRBJ1-1; TRBD1 might be the D (6 bases). V lost 5 bases, J lost 4 bases, and 17 bases lay in between. The CDR3 length is 15 residues. Per the germline V gene, CDR1 is MDHEN and CDR2 is SYDVKM. CDR3 nucleotide sequence: TGTGCCAGCAGTCCCAGGACAGTTGTCTCCACTGAAGCTTTCTTT. It is translated as CASSPRTVVSTEAFF. The full variable domain, in which reference TRBV28 and TRBJ1-1 provide the parts outside the CDR3, is DVKVTQSSRYLVKRTGEKVFLECVQDMDHENMFWYRQDPGLGLRLIYFSYDVKMKEKGDIPEGYSVSREKKERFSLILESASTNQTSMYLCASSPRTVVSTEAFFGQGTRLTVV.

The V gene is TRBV28, the J gene TRBJ1-2; 12 positions agree with TRBD1. The V segment lost 5 bases and the J segment 6 bases; nucleotides outside the gene matches: 4. Germline CDR1 MDHEN, CDR2 SYDVKM. The CDR3 extends over 14 amino acids. DNA for the CDR3: TGTGCCAGCAGTCTGGGACAGGGGGCTCATGGCTACACCTTC. Protein: CASSLGQGAHGYTF.

The V call is TRBV28, the J call TRBJ1-3; no firm D call. Between the trimmed V and J ends, which lost 1 base and 0 bases, there was a span of 19 bases. Germline values: CDR1 MDHEN, CDR2 SYDVKM. This CDR3 is built from 19 residues. CDR3 sequence: CASSLSVHVDGSSGNTIYF. The CDR3 DNA reads as TGTGCCAGCAGTTTATCAGTTCACGTGGACGGGAGCTCTGGAAACACCATATATTTT.

The chain has TRBV29-1 and TRBJ1-1, with a weak D call TRBD1 (6 bases). The length of the CDR3 is 12 residues. V was clipped by 4 bases and J by 1 base, with 7 bases between them. The germline CDR1 and CDR2 sequences are SQVTM and ANQGSEA. The CDR3 protein is CSVVGGNTEAFF. The CDR3 DNA reads TGCAGCGTTGTAGGGGGGAACACTGAAGCTTTCTTT.

Written as DNA, the CDR3 is TGTGCCAGCAGCTTATTGGGACAGGGTCCGGACACTGAAGCTTTCTTT. Protein product: CASSLLGQGPDTEAFF. This sequence joins TRBV5-6 and TRBJ1-1; 9 nucleotides line up with TRBD1. Germline CDR1 is SGHDT and CDR2 is YYEEEE. CDR3 length: 16 amino acids. J was trimmed by 3 bases and V by 2 bases; bases with no gene match: 8.

The chain joins TRBV24-1 to TRBJ1-5; D unclear. Trimming removed 5 bases at V and 2 bases at J, with 6 bases between. Germline-derived CDR1 and CDR2 are KGHDR and SFDVKD. CDR3 length equals 13 residues. CDR3: CATSVQGNQPQHF. The CDR3 nucleotides read TGTGCCACCAGTGTTCAGGGCAATCAGCCCCAGCATTTT.

This chain uses TRBV9 with TRBJ2-3, with TRBD2 identical over 7 bases. The length of the CDR3 is 15 residues. Germline lookup yields CDR1 SGDLS and CDR2 YYNGEE. After removal of 0 bases from V and 2 bases from J, the junction contained 3 bases not matched to a gene. Here the CDR3 DNA reads TGTGCCAGCAGCGTAGGGCTAGCGGTCACAGATACGCAGTATTTT. It is translated as CASSVGLAVTDTQYF.

The V gene is TRBV6-5, the J gene TRBJ2-1, with 8 nucleotides matching TRBD1. Unmatched junction bases numbered 8, after V lost 6 bases and J lost 7 bases. The germline V gene has CDR1 MNHEY and CDR2 SVGAGI. CDR3 length equals 14 residues. CDR3: CASRPPDRANEQFF. DNA of the CDR3: TGTGCCAGCAGACCGCCGGACAGGGCGAATGAGCAGTTCTTC.

V usage is TRBV11-2 and J usage is TRBJ1-2, with D unresolved. The ends were cut back, 0 bases at V and 5 bases at J, with 7 bases in the middle. This CDR3 is built from 13 residues. Germline V gene lookup returns CDR1 SGHAT and CDR2 FQNNGV. CDR3 DNA: TGTGCCAGCAGCTTAGATTGGCCTTATGGCTACACCTTC. Residues: CASSLDWPYGYTF.

The rearrangement uses TRBV5-1 and TRBJ2-3; D is undetermined. V lost 4 bases, J lost 2 bases, and 17 bases lay in between. Germline CDR1 and CDR2: SGHRS and YFSETQ. The CDR3 is made up of 16 amino acids. The CDR3 nucleotides are TGCGCCAGCAGCCCGACTTTAAAACGACCCACAGATACGCAGTATTTT. Its translation is CASSPTLKRPTDTQYF. Combining the CDR3 with reference TRBV5-1 and TRBJ2-3 gives the whole variable domain KAGVTQTPRYLIKTRGQQVTLSCSPISGHRSVSWYQQTPGQGLQFLFEYFSETQRNKGNFPGRFSGRQFSNSRSEMNVSTLELGDSALYLCASSPTLKRPTDTQYFGPGTRLTVL.

The CDR3 loop reads CASSLVPVSGNTIYF. CDR3 bases: TGTGCCAGCAGCTTAGTCCCGGTCTCTGGAAACACCATATATTTT. J is TRBJ1-3 and V is TRBV7-9; no clear D gene. V lost 1 base and J 0 bases, leaving 7 bases between the germline ends. Germline CDR1 and CDR2: SEHNR and FQNEAQ (reference sequence). There are 15 residues in the CDR3.

The V and J genes are TRBV29-1 and TRBJ2-6; D gene unclear. The germline gives CDR1 SQVTM, CDR2 ANQGSEA. The CDR3 spans 15 residues. Trimming cost V 0 bases and J 0 bases, with 6 bases left between them. The CDR3 loop reads CSVEDWASGANVLTF. The CDR3 DNA follows: TGCAGCGTTGAAGATTGGGCCTCTGGGGCCAACGTCCTGACTTTC. Based on the CDR3 plus reference TRBV29-1 and TRBJ2-6, the full variable domain is SAVISQKPSRDICQRGTSLTIQCQVDSQVTMMFWYRQQPGQSLTLIATANQGSEATYESGFVIDKFPISRPNLTFSTLTVSNMSPEDSSIYLCSVEDWASGANVLTFGAGSRLTVL.

V usage is TRBV7-9 and J usage is TRBJ2-7, with TRBD2 as a possible D gene (5 bases). There are 13 residues in the CDR3. Trimming took 7 bases from V and 0 from J, leaving 10 bases between them. The germline V gene encodes CDR1 SEHNR and CDR2 FQNEAQ (reference sequence). The CDR3 DNA sequence: TGTGCCAGCACCCGGGATGGCTCCTACGAGCAGTACTTC. Its translation is CASTRDGSYEQYF.

The chain couples TRBV18 to TRBJ1-2; TRBD1 matches at 8 bases. CDR3 length equals 15 residues. The J segment lost 3 bases and the V segment lost 3 bases, leaving 6 bases of the junction unmatched. Germline V gene sequence: CDR1 KGHSH, CDR2 LQKENI. The CDR3: CASSPGQGSHYGYTF. CDR3 nucleotide sequence: TGTGCCAGCTCACCCGGACAGGGTAGTCACTATGGCTACACCTTC.

This clone was seen a single time. The chain employs TRBV27 and TRBJ1-1, with D maybe TRBD1 (6 bases). V lost 5 bases and J lost 1, with 8 bases in between. Per the germline V gene, CDR1 is MNHEY and CDR2 is SMNVEV (reference sequence). The CDR3 consists of 13 residues. Written as DNA, the CDR3 is TGTGCCAGCAGTCCGACAGGGAACACTGAAGCTTTCTTT. Its protein is CASSPTGNTEAFF.

The rearrangement links TRBV11-2 to TRBJ2-7, with TRBD2 matching over 11 bases. The CDR3 covers 15 residues. Germline-derived CDR1 and CDR2 are SGHAT and FQNNGV. Trimming removed 1 base from V and 5 bases from J; junction bases left unmatched: 4. The CDR3 DNA reads as TGTGCCAGCAGCTTAGGAGGACTAGCGGGTAACGAGCAGTACTTC. Its protein is CASSLGGLAGNEQYF.

This clone was found once. V usage is TRBV10-3 and J usage is TRBJ1-5; 8 nucleotides match TRBD1. The CDR3 is 15 amino acids. From germline, CDR1 is ENHRY and CDR2 SYGVKD. The trim removed 2 bases at V and 4 bases at J, leaving 4 bases unmatched. The CDR3 DNA reads as TGTGCCATCAGTGAGGGACAGGGAGGGAATCAGCCCCAGCATTTT. Protein: CAISEGQGGNQPQHF.

V gene TRBV28 combines with J gene TRBJ1-2; D remains unclear. The CDR3 is made up of 13 amino acids. CDR1 is MDHEN and CDR2 is SYDVKM in the germline V gene. V was cut by 6 bases and J by 4 bases, with 12 bases left in between. The CDR3 nucleotides read TGTGCCAGCAGGCCTCTCGGTATCTATGGCTACACCTTC. It yields the protein CASRPLGIYGYTF.

The chain combines TRBV7-9 with TRBJ2-5; 7 bases align to TRBD1. Germline CDR1 is SEHNR and CDR2 is FQNEAQ (reference sequence). V was pared by 5 bases and J by 4 bases, with 7 bases of the junction left unmatched. The CDR3 is 14 residues long. This CDR3 reads CASSLRDSGETQYF. CDR3 bases: TGTGCCAGCAGCCTCCGGGACAGTGGAGAGACCCAGTACTTC.